Below are 3 T cell receptor beta chains sequenced from a single sample in a study of blood T cell repertoires in COVID-19. Some clones are missing from TCRdb's copy, which holds only in-frame ones; the method was immunoSEQ multiplex PCR. This table has 200,000 to 300,000 clones, around 82% appearing once. The sequencing sample was made of PBMCs or T cells enriched from blood (not recorded which). Every receptor here comes from a woman aged 40-49 years who had been exposed to COVID-19.

The chain carries TRBV7-3 and TRBJ1-1; maybe TRBD1 (5 bases). The germline V gene has CDR1 SGHTA and CDR2 FQGTGA. This CDR3 is built from 13 residues. V was pared by 3 bases and J by 4 bases, with 9 bases between. Written as DNA, the CDR3 is TGTGCCAGCAGCTTGGCGACAGTCACTGAAGCTTTCTTT. This codes for CASSLATVTEAFF. The whole variable domain, remainder taken from reference TRBV7-3 and TRBJ1-1, is GAGVSQTPSNKVTEKGKYVELRCDPISGHTALYWYRQSLGQGPEFLIYFQGTGAADDSGLPNDRFFAVRPEGSVSTLKIQRTERGDSAVYLCASSLATVTEAFFGQGTRLTVV.

V is TRBV28 and J is TRBJ1-4, with TRBD1 as a possible D gene (6 bases). Between the trimmed V and J ends, which lost 4 bases and 2 bases, there was a span of 17 bases. CDR1 MDHEN and CDR2 SYDVKM come from the germline V gene. The CDR3 is made up of 17 amino acids. In DNA form, the CDR3 reads TGTGCCAGCAGTTCACCAGCAGGGGCCGGGACTAATGAAAAACTGTTTTTT. Protein sequence: CASSSPAGAGTNEKLFF.

The chain is built from TRBV7-3 and TRBJ2-3; the D gene is possibly TRBD2 (7 bases). Germline V gene data show CDR1 as SGHTA and CDR2 as FQGTGA. The V end lost 2 bases, the J end lost 4 bases, and 16 bases lay between the germline ends. The CDR3 totals 16 residues. This chain's CDR3 is CASSLAGAPPSDTQYF. DNA of the CDR3: TGTGCCAGCAGCTTAGCGGGGGCCCCCCCCTCAGATACGCAGTATTTT. Full variable domain (rest looked up from reference TRBV7-3 and TRBJ2-3): GAGVSQTPSNKVTEKGKYVELRCDPISGHTALYWYRQSLGQGPEFLIYFQGTGAADDSGLPNDRFFAVRPEGSVSTLKIQRTERGDSAVYLCASSLAGAPPSDTQYFGPGTRLTVL.